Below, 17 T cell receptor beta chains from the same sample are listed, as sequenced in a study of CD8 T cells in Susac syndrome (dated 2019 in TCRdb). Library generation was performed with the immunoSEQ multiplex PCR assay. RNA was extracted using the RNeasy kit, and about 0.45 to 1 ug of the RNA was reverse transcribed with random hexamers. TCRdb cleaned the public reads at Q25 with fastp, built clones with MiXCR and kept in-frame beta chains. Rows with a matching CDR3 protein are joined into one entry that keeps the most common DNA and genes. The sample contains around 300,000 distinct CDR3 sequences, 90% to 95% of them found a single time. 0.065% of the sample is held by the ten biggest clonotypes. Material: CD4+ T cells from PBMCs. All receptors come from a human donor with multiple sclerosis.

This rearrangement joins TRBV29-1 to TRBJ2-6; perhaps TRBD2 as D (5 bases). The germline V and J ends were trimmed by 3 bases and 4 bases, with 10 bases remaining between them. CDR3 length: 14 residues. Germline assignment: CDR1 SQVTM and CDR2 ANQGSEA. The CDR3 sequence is CSVDSPGGANVLTF. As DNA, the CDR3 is TGCAGCGTTGATAGCCCGGGGGGGGCCAACGTCCTGACTTTC.

DNA of the CDR3: TGTGCCAGTAGTATACGAGGCCAGAATCAGCCCCAGCATTTT. Protein product: CASSIRGQNQPQHF. The J gene is TRBJ1-5, the V gene TRBV19; D is uncertain. CDR1 LNHDA and CDR2 SQIVND come from the germline V gene (reference sequence). The CDR3 loop spans 14 amino acids. The V gene lost 2 bases and the J gene lost 4 bases, with 9 bases spanning the gap.

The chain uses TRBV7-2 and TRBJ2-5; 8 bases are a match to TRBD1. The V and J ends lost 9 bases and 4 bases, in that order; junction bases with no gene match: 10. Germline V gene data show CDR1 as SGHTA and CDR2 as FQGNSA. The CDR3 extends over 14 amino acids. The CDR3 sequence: CARSMDRAPETQYF. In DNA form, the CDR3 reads TGTGCCAGAAGCATGGACAGGGCCCCAGAGACCCAGTACTTC.

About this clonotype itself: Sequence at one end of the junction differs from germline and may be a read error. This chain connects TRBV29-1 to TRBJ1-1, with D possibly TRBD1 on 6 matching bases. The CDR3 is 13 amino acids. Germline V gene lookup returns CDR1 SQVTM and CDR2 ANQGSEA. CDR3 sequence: CSVANPWDTGAFF. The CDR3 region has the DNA TGCAGCGTTGCGAACCCCTGGGACACTGGAGCTTTCTTT. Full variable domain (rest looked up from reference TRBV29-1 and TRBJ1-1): SAVISQKPSRDICQRGTSLTIQCQVDSQVTMMFWYRQQPGQSLTLIATANQGSEATYESGFVIDKFPISRPNLTFSTLTVSNMSPEDSSIYLCSVANPWDTGAFFGQGTRLTVV.

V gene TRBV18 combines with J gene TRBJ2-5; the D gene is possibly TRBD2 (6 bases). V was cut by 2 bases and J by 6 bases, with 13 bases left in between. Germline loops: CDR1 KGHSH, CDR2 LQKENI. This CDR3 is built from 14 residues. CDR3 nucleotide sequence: TGTGCCAGCTCACCAGGCGCTAGCGACAAGACCCAGTACTTC. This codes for CASSPGASDKTQYF.

CDR3 in DNA: TGTGCCAGCAGTTACTCCAGGGGGGGAAGGAACACTGAAGCTTTCTTT. Protein product: CASSYSRGGRNTEAFF. This chain connects TRBV6-5 to TRBJ1-1, with TRBD1 matching 7 bases. The CDR3 extends over 16 amino acids. V was pared by 0 bases and J by 1 base, with 5 bases of the junction left unmatched. In germline, CDR1 is MNHEY, CDR2 SVGAGI.

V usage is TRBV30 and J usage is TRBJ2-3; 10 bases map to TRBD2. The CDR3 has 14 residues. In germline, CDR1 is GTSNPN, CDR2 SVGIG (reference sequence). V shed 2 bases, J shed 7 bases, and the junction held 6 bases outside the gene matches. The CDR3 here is CAWSRLAGVYTQYF. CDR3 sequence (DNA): TGTGCCTGGAGTAGGCTAGCGGGGGTCTATACGCAGTATTTT.

The CDR3 here is CSVEAWTGRTGELFF. Here the CDR3 DNA reads TGCAGCGTTGAAGCGTGGACAGGGAGGACCGGGGAGCTGTTTTTT. The rearrangement uses TRBV29-1 and TRBJ2-2; 8 positions agree with TRBD1. J was trimmed by 5 bases and V by 1 base; bases with no gene match: 6. CDR1 is SQVTM, CDR2 ANQGSEA, per germline. The CDR3 contains 15 residues.

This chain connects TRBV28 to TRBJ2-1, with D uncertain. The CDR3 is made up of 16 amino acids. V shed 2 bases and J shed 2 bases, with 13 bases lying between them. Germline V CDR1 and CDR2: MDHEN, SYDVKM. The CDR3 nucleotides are TGTGCCAGCAGTTTAATAGGTAGCCCAACCTACAATGAGCAGTTCTTC. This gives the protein CASSLIGSPTYNEQFF.

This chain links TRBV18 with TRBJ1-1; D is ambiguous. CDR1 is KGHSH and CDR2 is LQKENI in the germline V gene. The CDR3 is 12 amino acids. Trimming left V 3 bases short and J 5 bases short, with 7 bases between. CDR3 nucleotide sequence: TGTGCCAGCTCACCGGTGGTGACTGAAGCTTTCTTT. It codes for CASSPVVTEAFF.

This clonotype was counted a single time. CDR3 amino acids: CASSILGSGVYNEQFF. Here the CDR3 DNA reads TGTGCCAGTAGTATATTAGGCAGCGGGGTCTACAATGAGCAGTTCTTC. This chain uses TRBV19 with TRBJ2-1, with 7 bases identical to TRBD2. V gave up 2 bases and J gave up 3 bases; unmatched junction bases: 7. The germline gives CDR1 LNHDA, CDR2 SQIVND (reference sequence). The CDR3 contains 16 residues. The full variable domain, completed using reference TRBV19 and TRBJ2-1, is DGGITQSPKYLFRKEGQNVTLSCEQNLNHDAMYWYRQDPGQGLRLIYYSQIVNDFQKGDIAEGYSVSREKKESFPLTVTSAQKNPTAFYLCASSILGSGVYNEQFFGPGTRLTVL.

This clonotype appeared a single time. The CDR3 coding sequence is TGTGCCAGCAGCCCAATGGACAGGGGCGGTGATCAGCCCCAGCATTTT. This gives the protein CASSPMDRGGDQPQHF. The J gene is TRBJ1-5, the V gene TRBV7-9; 9 bases align to TRBD1. The CDR3 is made up of 16 amino acids. Per germline, CDR1 SEHNR and CDR2 FQNEAQ (reference sequence). Trimming took 5 bases from V and 5 from J; bases not matched to a gene: 10. Filled out from reference TRBV7-9 and TRBJ1-5, the complete variable domain reads DTGVSQNPRHKITKRGQNVTFRCDPISEHNRLYWYRQTLGQGPEFLTYFQNEAQLEKSRLLSDRFSAERPKGSFSTLEIQRTEQGDSAMYLCASSPMDRGGDQPQHFGDGTRLSIL.

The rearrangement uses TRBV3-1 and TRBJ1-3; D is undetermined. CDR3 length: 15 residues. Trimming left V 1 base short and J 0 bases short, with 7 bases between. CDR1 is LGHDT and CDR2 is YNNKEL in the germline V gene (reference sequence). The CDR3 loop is CASSQVSNSGNTIYF. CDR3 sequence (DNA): TGTGCCAGCAGCCAAGTCTCGAACTCTGGAAACACCATATATTTT. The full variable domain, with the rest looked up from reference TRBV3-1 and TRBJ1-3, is DTAVSQTPKYLVTQMGNDKSIKCEQNLGHDTMYWYKQDSKKFLKIMFSYNNKELIINETVPNRFSPKSPDKAHLNLHINSLELGDSAVYFCASSQVSNSGNTIYFGEGSWLTVV.

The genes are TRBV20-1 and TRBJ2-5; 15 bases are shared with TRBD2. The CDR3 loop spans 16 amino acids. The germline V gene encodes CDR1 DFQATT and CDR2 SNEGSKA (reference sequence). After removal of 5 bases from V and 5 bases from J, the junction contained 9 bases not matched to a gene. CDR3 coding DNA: TGCAGTGCTCCCAGCGTAGGACTAGCGGGAGGGGAGACCCAGTACTTC. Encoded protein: CSAPSVGLAGGETQYF.

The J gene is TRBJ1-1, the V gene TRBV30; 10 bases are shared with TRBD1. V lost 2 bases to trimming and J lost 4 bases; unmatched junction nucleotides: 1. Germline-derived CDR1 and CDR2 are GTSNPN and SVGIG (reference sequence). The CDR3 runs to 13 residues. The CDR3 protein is CAWSRDRGTEAFF. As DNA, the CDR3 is TGTGCCTGGAGTCGGGACAGGGGCACTGAAGCTTTCTTT. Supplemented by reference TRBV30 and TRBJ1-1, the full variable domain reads SQTIHQWPATLVQPVGSPLSLECTVEGTSNPNLYWYRQAAGRGLQLLFYSVGIGQISSEVPQNLSASRPQDRQFILSSKKLLLSDSGFYLCAWSRDRGTEAFFGQGTRLTVV.

CDR3 in amino acids: CASSLERPHTDTQYF. The CDR3 coding sequence is TGCGCCAGCAGCTTGGAAAGACCTCACACAGATACGCAGTATTTT. The chain recombines TRBV5-1 with TRBJ2-3; D uncertain. Germline values: CDR1 SGHRS, CDR2 YFSETQ. V was trimmed by 0 bases and J by 2 bases, leaving 10 bases between them. This CDR3 has 15 amino acids.

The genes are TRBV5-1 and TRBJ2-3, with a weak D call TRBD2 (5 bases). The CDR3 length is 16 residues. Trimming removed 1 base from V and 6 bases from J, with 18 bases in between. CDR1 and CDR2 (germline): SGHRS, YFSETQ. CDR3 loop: CASSLRIGLAADTQYF. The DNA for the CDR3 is TGCGCCAGCAGCTTGAGGATTGGCCTAGCAGCGGATACGCAGTATTTT.